This T cell receptor (beta chain) comes out of a study of HIV-infected children after antiretroviral therapy interruption. As for treatment: PENTA 11 planned treatment interruption arm or continuous ART arm. Sorting from thawed PBMCs isolated naive CD4+ CD45RA+ CD45RO- T cells. The CDR3 is 17 residues long. Ten or more counts support this clonotype. Unique molecular identifiers were included in an RNA-based 3' RACE TCR library. TCRdb fed the 3' RACE reads into MiXCR, producing one record per CDR3 protein. The top ten clones hold approximately 5.4% of a sample with 15,000 to 17,000 distinct CDR3 sequences, about 3.4% of them seen once.

This sequence joins TRBV21-1 and TRBJ1-1; TRBD1 is taken as the D call from the table, unchecked against the DNA. TRBV21-1 is described as a pseudogene. The TCR originated in a child aged 2 to 17 with HIV. This sample comprised CD45RA+ CD4+ T cells from PBMCs, obtained from a donor given antiretroviral therapy, either interrupted or continuous. Subset denoted: naive CD4+ CD45RA+ CD45RO- T cells. The CDR3 loop is CASSKEYRASRNTEAFF. In nucleotides, the CDR3 is TGTGCCAGCAGCAAAGAATACAGGGCATCACGGAACACTGAAGCTTTCTTT.